This T cell receptor (beta chain) comes out of a study of cytomegalovirus exposure and HLA in healthy donors. General study points: For cytomegalovirus status, the classifier reportedly gave diagnoses with high specificity and sensitivity. In an earlier analysis, productive rearrangement rates for most beta V segments clustered near 87% or 30%. 164 TCR beta chains were listed as cytomegalovirus-associated. As was reported, the HLA-A and HLA-B alleles of most subjects were accurately predicted from TCR beta sequences.

As regards this clone: Its antigen is undetermined. Other DNA variants within this sample encode the same CDR3.

The PCR employed 60 Vbeta primers together with 13 Jbeta primers. TCRdb keeps only in-frame clones here, not all; method: immunoSEQ multiplex PCR. This table holds about 58,000 clones. The CDR3 extends over 14 amino acids. In germline, CDR1 is LNHDA, CDR2 SQIVND (reference sequence). With V trimmed by 5 bases and J by 5 bases, 6 bases remained unmatched. This chain joins TRBV19 and TRBJ2-3; 8 bases align to TRBD2. The sequence derives from a woman between 18 and 29 years old in good health and CMV-seronegative. The sequenced material came from PBMCs. The DNA for the CDR3 is TGTGCCAGTAGTGTCCTCGGGGGGGGAGATACGCAGTATTTT. It codes for CASSVLGGGDTQYF.